Below are 13 T cell receptor beta chains sequenced from a single sample in a study of CD8+ T cells in alopecia areata. Following extraction, RNA underwent reverse transcription to cDNA, which served as the sequencing template. Data came from immunoSEQ multiplex PCR; TCRdb stores just in-frame clones and leaves some out. There are about 140,000 clones in the sample; about 51% occur only once, and roughly 0.99% lies in the top ten. Sequenced here: CD4+ T cells sorted from blood, sampled at week 0. All receptors come from a human donor with alopecia areata.

The chain couples TRBV11-2 to TRBJ2-1, with D possibly matching TRBD2 (5 bases). The CDR3 extends over 15 amino acids. Germline V lookup: CDR1 SGHAT, CDR2 FQNNGV. Trimming removed 1 base from V and 9 bases from J, with 16 bases in between. The CDR3 here is CASSLALPKRGEQFF. In DNA, the CDR3 is TGTGCCAGCAGCTTAGCCCTGCCCAAACGGGGTGAGCAGTTCTTC.

The V and J genes are TRBV5-1 and TRBJ2-1; D gene unclear. Germline values: CDR1 SGHRS, CDR2 YFSETQ. This CDR3 has 16 amino acids. V was pared by 0 bases and J by 0 bases, with 10 bases between. The CDR3 nucleotides are TGCGCCAGCAGCTTGGGGGCACCGAGCTCCTACAATGAGCAGTTCTTC. It yields the protein CASSLGAPSSYNEQFF. Full variable domain (rest looked up from reference TRBV5-1 and TRBJ2-1): KAGVTQTPRYLIKTRGQQVTLSCSPISGHRSVSWYQQTPGQGLQFLFEYFSETQRNKGNFPGRFSGRQFSNSRSEMNVSTLELGDSALYLCASSLGAPSSYNEQFFGPGTRLTVL.

This clone has ten or more counts. V and J are TRBV7-2 and TRBJ2-2; D tentatively reads TRBD1 or TRBD2 (5 bases each). The germline V gene has CDR1 SGHTA and CDR2 FQGNSA. V was trimmed by 4 bases and J by 8 bases, leaving 14 bases between them. This CDR3 has 14 amino acids. For the CDR3, the DNA is TGTGCCAGCAGCTCCGGGACCCCTTTTGGGGAGCTGTTTTTT. This sequence encodes CASSSGTPFGELFF.

The chain is built from TRBV5-6 and TRBJ2-4; D may match TRBD1 or TRBD2 (5 bases each). Germline CDR1 SGHDT, CDR2 YYEEEE. V lost 1 base and J 4 bases, leaving 12 bases between the germline ends. The CDR3 has 15 residues. The DNA of the CDR3 is TGTGCCAGCAGCTTGTTGGGACCCCTTAAAAACATTCAGTACTTC. It is translated as CASSLLGPLKNIQYF. The complete variable domain, with remaining parts taken from reference TRBV5-6 and TRBJ2-4, reads DAGVTQSPTHLIKTRGQQVTLRCSPKSGHDTVSWYQQALGQGPQFIFQYYEEEERQRGNFPDRFSGHQFPNYSSELNVNALLLGDSALYLCASSLLGPLKNIQYFGAGTRLSVL.

The chain links TRBV15 to TRBJ2-2; 7 bases fit TRBD1. The CDR3 runs to 16 residues. From germline, CDR1 is LNHNV and CDR2 YYDKDF (reference sequence). The trim removed 7 bases at V and 3 bases at J, leaving 11 bases unmatched. CDR3 in DNA: TGTGCCACCACCCCCCAGAGACAGGGATACACCGGGGAGCTGTTTTTT. Translation gives CATTPQRQGYTGELFF.

This clone was counted a few times. The gene calls are TRBV19 and TRBJ1-1; D unclear. The germline gives CDR1 LNHDA, CDR2 SQIVND (reference sequence). Trimming cost V 3 bases and J 1 base, with 6 bases left between them. There are 13 residues in the CDR3. CDR3 DNA: TGTGCCAGTAGTATTAATTGGAACACTGAAGCTTTCTTT. Amino acid sequence: CASSINWNTEAFF.

CDR3 residues: CSVARGFGYGYTF. The CDR3 DNA follows: TGCAGCGTTGCGCGGGGTTTCGGCTATGGCTACACCTTC. The chain carries TRBV29-1 and TRBJ1-2, with D hard to call. Germline CDR1 is SQVTM and CDR2 is ANQGSEA. Trimming removed 4 bases at V and 4 bases at J, with 13 bases between. The CDR3 totals 13 residues.

The gene calls are TRBV5-4 and TRBJ2-4; 7 bases are shared with TRBD1. With 4 bases clipped from V and 4 bases from J, the junction kept 2 bases outside the gene matches. The germline gives CDR1 SGHNT, CDR2 YYREEE (reference sequence). The CDR3 length is 13 residues. The CDR3 sequence: CASSGDRKNIQYF. CDR3 DNA: TGTGCCAGCAGCGGGGACAGAAAAAACATTCAGTACTTC.

This chain links TRBV10-2 with TRBJ2-1, with 12 bases identical to TRBD2. In germline, CDR1 is WSHSY, CDR2 SAAADI. J was trimmed by 6 bases and V by 8 bases; bases with no gene match: 8. This CDR3 region has 15 residues. In nucleotides, the CDR3 is TGCGCCAGCGGGGGGACTAGCGGGTGGGTCAATGAGCAGTTCTTC. Residues: CASGGTSGWVNEQFF.

This chain connects TRBV30 to TRBJ2-1; D call uncertain. Germline CDR1 reads GTSNPN; CDR2 reads SVGIG (reference sequence). The germline V and J ends were trimmed by 1 base and 3 bases, with 10 bases remaining between them. The CDR3 contains 14 residues. The CDR3 bases are TGTGCCTGGAGTGGACGGGTCCGCTACAATGAGCAGTTCTTC. Protein sequence: CAWSGRVRYNEQFF.

The chain uses TRBV29-1 and TRBJ2-1; possible D gene TRBD1, 5 bases. The CDR3 spans 15 residues. The V gene's germline CDR1 is SQVTM and CDR2 ANQGSEA. V lost 3 bases and J 7 bases, leaving 19 bases between the germline ends. CDR3 sequence: CSVESGHRIRNEQFF. The CDR3 region has the DNA TGCAGCGTTGAGTCCGGACACCGAATACGAAATGAGCAGTTCTTC.

This chain uses TRBV27 with TRBJ1-1; weak D call: TRBD1 (5 bases). Germline V gives CDR1 MNHEY, CDR2 SMNVEV (reference sequence). Trimming took off 5 bases at V and 4 bases at J, with 14 bases between the two ends. The CDR3 runs 14 residues. The CDR3 region has the DNA TGTGCCAGCAGTAATATAGGGCAGGGCACTGAAGCTTTCTTT. Amino acid sequence: CASSNIGQGTEAFF.

In DNA form, the CDR3 reads TGTGCCAGTAGTCTAGGGGGAGTCCCTAGTCGTGATGAGCAGTTCTTC. This gives the protein CASSLGGVPSRDEQFF. The genes are TRBV19 and TRBJ2-1, with D maybe TRBD1 (6 bases). The CDR3 is 16 amino acids. The germline CDR1 and CDR2 sequences are LNHDA and SQIVND (reference sequence). Trimming stripped 5 bases from V and 8 bases from J, with 22 bases between.